The rows below give T cell receptor beta chains drawn from one sample of a study of cytomegalovirus exposure and HLA in healthy donors. Sequencing used immunoSEQ multiplex PCR; TCRdb keeps in-frame clones, though not all of them. The sample lists 180,000 or so clones, 79% seen once, with 2% to 2.5% in the top ten. Sequenced material: PBMCs. Source of these receptors: a woman aged 45-65 years in good health and CMV-seronegative. CDR3s include the opening cysteine and the closing phenylalanine or tryptophan. Clone size is shown for a subset of rows, as once, few, many or a class of expanded clone.

clone_size	j_call	v_call	cdr3_aa
.	TRBJ2-1	TRBV18	CASSPRLAGGDEQFF
few	TRBJ2-3	TRBV28	CASSSFLYTQYF
once	TRBJ1-1	TRBV14	CASSLWPRERSGEAFF
few	TRBJ2-2	TRBV13	CASSLGWNTGELFF
few	TRBJ1-1	TRBV28	CASRGPIYTEAFF
few	TRBJ2-2	TRBV4-3	CASSLNLAGDSTGELFF
.	TRBJ1-1	TRBV11-1	CASSSHSRGGAFF
.	TRBJ2-6	TRBV19	CASAGANVLTF
.	TRBJ1-3	TRBV29-1	CSVERDRAGNTIYF
.	TRBJ2-1	TRBV7-2	CASSFDSQTRQFF
once	TRBJ1-5	TRBV2	CASSGRQKANQPQHF
few	TRBJ1-6	TRBV9	CASSVGGVGSPLHF
.	TRBJ2-3	TRBV5-1	CASGLAGTDTQYF
.	TRBJ2-1	TRBV6-5	CASSYSGTGIYNEQFF
.	TRBJ2-7	TRBV7-9	CSSSLPLNYEQYF
.	TRBJ2-1	TRBV28	CASSPGGARPPTREQFF
.	TRBJ2-7	TRBV7-2	CASSQYRGVSYEQYF
.	TRBJ1-2	TRBV28	CASSLGGAGYGYTF
.	TRBJ1-1	TRBV9	CASSVHEGTEAFF
.	TRBJ1-4	TRBV28	CASSIQGGDEKLFF
.	TRBJ2-5	TRBV14	CASSQDWGGRSAETQYF